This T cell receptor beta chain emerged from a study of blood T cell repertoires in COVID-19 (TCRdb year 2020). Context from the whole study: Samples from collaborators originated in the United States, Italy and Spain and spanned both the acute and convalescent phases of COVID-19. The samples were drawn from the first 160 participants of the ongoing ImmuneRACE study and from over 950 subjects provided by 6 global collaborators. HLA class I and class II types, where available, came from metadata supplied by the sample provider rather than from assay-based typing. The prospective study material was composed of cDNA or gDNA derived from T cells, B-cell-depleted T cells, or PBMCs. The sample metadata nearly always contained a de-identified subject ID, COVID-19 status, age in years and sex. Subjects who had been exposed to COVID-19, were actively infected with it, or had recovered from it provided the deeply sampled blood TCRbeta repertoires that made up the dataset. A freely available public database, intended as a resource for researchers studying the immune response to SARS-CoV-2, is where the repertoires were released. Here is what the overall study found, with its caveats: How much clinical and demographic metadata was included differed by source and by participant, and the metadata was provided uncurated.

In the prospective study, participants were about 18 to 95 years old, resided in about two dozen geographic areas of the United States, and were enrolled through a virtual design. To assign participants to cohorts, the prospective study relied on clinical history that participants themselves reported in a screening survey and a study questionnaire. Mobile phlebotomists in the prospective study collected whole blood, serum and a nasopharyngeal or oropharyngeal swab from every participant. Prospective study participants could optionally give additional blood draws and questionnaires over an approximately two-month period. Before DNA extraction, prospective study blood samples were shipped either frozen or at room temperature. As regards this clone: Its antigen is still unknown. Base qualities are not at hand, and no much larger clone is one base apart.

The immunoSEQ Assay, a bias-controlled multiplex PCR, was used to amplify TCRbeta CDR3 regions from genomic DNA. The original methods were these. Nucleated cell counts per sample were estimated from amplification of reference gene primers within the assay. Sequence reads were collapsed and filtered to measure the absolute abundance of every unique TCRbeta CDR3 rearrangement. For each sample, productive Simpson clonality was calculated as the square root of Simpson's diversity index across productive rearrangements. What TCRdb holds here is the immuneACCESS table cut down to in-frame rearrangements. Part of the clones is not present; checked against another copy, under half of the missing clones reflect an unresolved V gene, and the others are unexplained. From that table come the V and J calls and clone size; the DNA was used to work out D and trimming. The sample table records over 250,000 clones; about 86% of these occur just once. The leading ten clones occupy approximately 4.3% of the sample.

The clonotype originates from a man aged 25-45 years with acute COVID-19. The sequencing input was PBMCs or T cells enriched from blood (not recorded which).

The bases are TGTGCCAGCAATCTCGGAGCTAATGAAAAACTGTTTTTT. This is translated as CASNLGANEKLFF. This sequence uses TRBV5-5 and TRBJ1-4, with no reliable assignment of the D segment. CDR1 SGHKS and CDR2 YYEKEE are derived from the germline V gene (reference sequence). V lost 6 bases and J lost 3 bases; the stretch between them is 9 bases long. The CDR3 sequence holds 13 residues, the cysteine and phenylalanine included. The only DNA kept is the CDR3, 39 bases in frame from the first base.